This T cell receptor (beta chain) originates from a study of low-dose radiotherapy and immunotherapy resistance in tumors. This clonotype was found many times. Per germline, CDR1 SGHRS and CDR2 YFSETQ. With 4 bases removed from V and 2 bases from J, the gap between germline ends came to 13 bases. The CDR3 has 14 residues. Indicated time point: before trial treatment. Alpha and beta chains were covered, as first-strand cDNA relied on TRAV- and TRBV-specific primers. Using a constant-region primer together with a V-primer adapter, TCRs were subjected to approximately 20 PCR cycles of amplification. TCRdb processed the reads anew with MiXCR; each CDR3 protein has one entry. The sample consists of tens of thousands of distinct CDR3 sequences, around 17% of them appearing once.

The sequencing used PBMCs, collected before treatment. This clonotype was obtained from a male donor with prostate cancer. The V call is TRBV5-1, the J call TRBJ2-7; the D gene is possibly TRBD2 (5 bases). CDR3 nucleotide sequence: TGCGCCAGCAGCCAGCAAGGACTGCCCTACGAGCAGTACTTC. This encodes CASSQQGLPYEQYF.